One T cell receptor beta chain is described in this entry. The germline gives CDR1 MDHEN, CDR2 SYDVKM. This CDR3 has 14 residues. Trimming stripped 6 bases from V and 8 bases from J, with 19 bases between. Primers: 60 Vbeta forward and 13 Jbeta reverse. TCRdb's table, derived via immunoSEQ multiplex PCR, lists solely in-frame clones and lacks some. The repertoire holds about 210,000 clones, with 75% to 80% as singletons. This sample was included in a study of cytomegalovirus exposure and HLA in healthy donors. The chain joins TRBV28 to TRBJ1-2; D gene uncertain. The sequencing input was PBMCs. The clonotype comes from a male donor in good health and CMV-seronegative. CDR3 DNA sequence: TGTGCCAGCAGCGCCGCGGGCCAGTCCCTGGGCTACACCTTC. Translation gives CASSAAGQSLGYTF.